This passage covers 23 T cell receptor beta chains from one sample sequenced in a study of cytomegalovirus exposure and HLA in healthy donors. PCR used 60 Vbeta primers and 13 Jbeta primers. Profiled with immunoSEQ multiplex PCR; TCRdb holds only in-frame clones, not every one. Among about 82,000 clones listed, over 65% were seen once. The sequenced material came from PBMCs. All receptors derive from a man aged 50 to 59 in good health and CMV-seronegative.

The chain couples TRBV5-1 to TRBJ2-3; 9 nucleotides line up with TRBD2. The V gene end was trimmed by 6 bases and the J gene end by 2 bases; junction bases not matched to a gene: 10. The CDR3 loop spans 16 amino acids. Germline V CDR1 and CDR2: SGHRS, YFSETQ. CDR3 nucleotides: TGCGCCAGCAACCCTCAGGCGGGGGGGGTCACAGATACGCAGTATTTT. It translates to CASNPQAGGVTDTQYF.

This rearrangement joins TRBV11-3 to TRBJ2-5, with a possible D match to TRBD1 (5 bases). The J call may be in error: the DNA end matches TRBJ2-7 better. This CDR3 spans 13 amino acids. Germline-derived CDR1 and CDR2 are SGHNT and YENEEA. The CDR3 sequence is CASSFGATYEQYF. Here the CDR3 DNA reads TGTGCCAGCAGCTTTGGGGCCACCTACGAGCAGTACTTC.

V usage is TRBV21-1 and J usage is TRBJ1-6. TRBV21-1 is annotated as a pseudogene. The CDR3 spans 16 residues. The CDR3 protein is CASNTRWRGLNSPLHF. The CDR3 DNA reads TGTGCCAGCAACACACGATGGCGGGGTTTAAATTCACCCCTCCACTTT.

This chain joins TRBV7-6 and TRBJ1-6; a weak D match, TRBD1 (5 bases). Trimming pared 5 bases from V and 7 bases from J, leaving 15 bases between. CDR1 SGHVS and CDR2 FNYEAQ come from the germline V gene. This CDR3 contains 15 residues. The CDR3: CASSLEEGRNSPLHF. The DNA of the CDR3 is TGTGCCAGCAGCCTAGAGGAGGGGCGGAATTCACCCCTCCACTTT.

The chain uses TRBV10-2 and TRBJ2-5, with 9 bases lining up with TRBD2. CDR1 and CDR2 from the germline V gene are WSHSY and SAAADI. With V trimmed by 4 bases and J by 2 bases, 2 bases remained unmatched. CDR3 length: 14 residues. CDR3 in DNA: TGCGCCAGCAGTGTAAGCGGGGGGCAAGAGACCCAGTACTTC. This translates into CASSVSGGQETQYF.

V is TRBV19 and J is TRBJ1-1; 7 bases match TRBD1. The length of the CDR3 is 13 residues. Germline V lookup: CDR1 LNHDA, CDR2 SQIVND (reference sequence). V was pared by 8 bases and J by 2 bases, with 5 bases of the junction left unmatched. CDR3 bases: TGTGCCAGTTCAACAGGGGCAAACACTGAAGCTTTCTTT. Protein product: CASSTGANTEAFF.

V and J are TRBV6-5 and TRBJ2-2; a weak D match, TRBD1 (5 bases). V was pared by 3 bases and J by 4 bases, with 12 bases between. Germline loops: CDR1 MNHEY, CDR2 SVGAGI. The CDR3 spans 15 residues. CDR3 DNA: TGTGCCAGCAGTTATCTAGGGGTGGCCACCGGGGAGCTGTTTTTT. It specifies CASSYLGVATGELFF.

The chain couples TRBV30 to TRBJ2-4; no reliable D call. Per germline, CDR1 GTSNPN and CDR2 SVGIG (reference sequence). V was cut by 0 bases and J by 7 bases, with 10 bases left in between. This CDR3 spans 13 amino acids. The CDR3 DNA reads TGTGCCTGGAGTGTAAGAGGCGGTAACATTCAGTACTTC. As protein: CAWSVRGGNIQYF.

J is TRBJ2-7 and V is TRBV5-1; 10 nucleotides align to TRBD1. V gave up 5 bases and J gave up 0 bases; unmatched junction bases: 5. Germline V gene lookup returns CDR1 SGHRS and CDR2 YFSETQ. CDR3 length: 15 residues. CDR3 region: CASSRTGGSSYEQYF. The CDR3 nucleotides read TGCGCCAGCAGTCGGACAGGGGGAAGCTCCTACGAGCAGTACTTC.

The gene calls are TRBV5-4 and TRBJ2-5, with D perhaps matching TRBD2 (5 bases). In germline, CDR1 is SGHNT, CDR2 YYREEE (reference sequence). CDR3 length: 16 amino acids. Trimming left V 4 bases short and J 2 bases short, with 18 bases between. This CDR3 is CASSVPGGRQQETQYF. In nucleotides, the CDR3 is TGTGCCAGCAGCGTCCCGGGTGGGAGACAACAAGAGACCCAGTACTTC.

The table lists this clone with a few counts. The J gene is TRBJ1-4, the V gene TRBV6-5; D might be TRBD1 (5 bases). CDR3 length: 15 residues. The V and J ends lost 6 bases and 7 bases respectively, with 18 bases between them. The germline gives CDR1 MNHEY, CDR2 SVGAGI. The DNA of the CDR3 is TGTGCCAGCAGCTCTGGGGGGATTATGGGTGAAAAACTGTTTTTT. Translation: CASSSGGIMGEKLFF.

The chain recombines TRBV28 with TRBJ2-7, with TRBD1 matching 8 bases. V was clipped by 2 bases and J by 6 bases; unmatched bases: 9. CDR1 and CDR2 (germline): MDHEN, SYDVKM. CDR3 length: 15 amino acids. The CDR3 loop reads CASSLRAQGAREQYF. The CDR3, as DNA: TGTGCCAGCAGTTTACGGGCTCAGGGGGCACGCGAGCAGTACTTC.

The sample holds one count of this clone. J is TRBJ2-3 and V is TRBV4-1; 8 bases line up with TRBD1. CDR1 and CDR2 from the germline V gene are MGHRA and YSYEKL. The J segment lost 2 bases and the V segment lost 3 bases, leaving 1 base of the junction unmatched. This CDR3 contains 14 residues. CDR3 in amino acids: CASSQGQVTDTQYF. The CDR3 DNA reads as TGCGCCAGCAGCCAGGGACAGGTCACAGATACGCAGTATTTT.

This clone was found a few times. V gene TRBV5-4 combines with J gene TRBJ2-6, with D possibly matching TRBD1 (5 bases). This CDR3 spans 17 amino acids. V lost 1 base to trimming and J lost 2 bases, with 13 bases between them. Germline CDR1 is SGHNT and CDR2 is YYREEE (reference sequence). The chain's CDR3 is CASSLISQGTGANVLTF. CDR3 coding DNA: TGTGCCAGCAGCTTGATATCGCAGGGAACTGGGGCCAACGTCCTGACTTTC. Full variable domain (missing parts from reference TRBV5-4 and TRBJ2-6): ETGVTQSPTHLIKTRGQQVTLRCSSQSGHNTVSWYQQALGQGPQFIFQYYREEENGRGNFPPRFSGLQFPNYSSELNVNALELDDSALYLCASSLISQGTGANVLTFGAGSRLTVL.

This clone occurred a few times. The chain uses TRBV6-5 and TRBJ1-6, with D perhaps matching TRBD1 (5 bases). The germline V gene encodes CDR1 MNHEY and CDR2 SVGAGI. V was trimmed by 0 bases and J by 7 bases, leaving 10 bases between them. The CDR3 is 15 residues long. The CDR3 loop is CASSYSQDHNSPLHF. In nucleotides, the CDR3 is TGTGCCAGCAGTTACTCACAGGACCACAATTCACCCCTCCACTTT.

CDR3 sequence (DNA): TGTGCCAGCAGTTCCCAATCTAGCGGGGGTTCGACAGATACGCAGTATTTT. It is translated as CASSSQSSGGSTDTQYF. This rearrangement joins TRBV27 to TRBJ2-3; 10 nucleotides agree with TRBD2. The CDR3 sequence is 17 residues long. Per the germline V gene, CDR1 is MNHEY and CDR2 is SMNVEV (reference sequence). J gave up 3 bases and V 4 bases, and 10 bases lay outside the gene matches.

This clone has just a few counts. The chain joins TRBV7-2 to TRBJ1-1; TRBD1 agrees at 7 bases. The V segment lost 2 bases and the J segment 8 bases; nucleotides outside the gene matches: 5. The CDR3 spans 13 residues. Looked up from germline, CDR1 is SGHTA and CDR2 is FQGNSA. Written as DNA, the CDR3 is TGTGCCAGCAGCTTAACAGGGGTGTTGGAAGCTTTCTTT. Translating it yields CASSLTGVLEAFF.

A few counts support this clone. This chain connects TRBV2 to TRBJ2-7; 7 bases are a match to TRBD1. The CDR3 extends over 13 amino acids. Germline values: CDR1 SNHLY, CDR2 FYNNEI. Unmatched junction bases numbered 10, after V lost 8 bases and J lost 6 bases. The chain's CDR3 is CASGNPTGFEQYF. DNA of the CDR3: TGTGCCAGCGGAAACCCGACAGGGTTCGAGCAGTACTTC. Using reference TRBV2 and TRBJ2-7 for the parts outside the CDR3, the full variable domain is EPEVTQTPSHQVTQMGQEVILRCVPISNHLYFYWYRQILGQKVEFLVSFYNNEISEKSEIFDDQFSVERPDGSNFTLKIRSTKLEDSAMYFCASGNPTGFEQYFGPGTRLTVT.

This chain links TRBV4-1 with TRBJ2-1; 7 nucleotides match TRBD2. The CDR3 runs to 17 residues. The V and J ends lost 0 bases and 3 bases, in that order; junction bases with no gene match: 8. From germline, CDR1 is MGHRA and CDR2 YSYEKL. The CDR3 DNA follows: TGCGCCAGCAGCCAAGACTGGAGCGGGGCAAACTACAATGAGCAGTTCTTC. Protein product: CASSQDWSGANYNEQFF.

V usage is TRBV28 and J usage is TRBJ1-4, with 7 positions matching TRBD1. Germline loops: CDR1 MDHEN, CDR2 SYDVKM. The length of the CDR3 is 15 residues. V lost 6 bases, J lost 4 bases, and 8 bases stayed unmatched. The CDR3 protein is CASSRGGTVNEKLFF. CDR3 bases: TGTGCCAGCAGCCGAGGGGGGACAGTTAATGAAAAACTGTTTTTT. Supplemented by reference TRBV28 and TRBJ1-4, the full variable domain reads DVKVTQSSRYLVKRTGEKVFLECVQDMDHENMFWYRQDPGLGLRLIYFSYDVKMKEKGDIPEGYSVSREKKERFSLILESASTNQTSMYLCASSRGGTVNEKLFFGSGTQLSVL.

The genes are TRBV9 and TRBJ2-1; TRBD2 aligns across 14 bases. With 3 bases clipped from V and 8 bases from J, the junction kept 7 bases outside the gene matches. CDR3 length: 16 residues. The germline gives CDR1 SGDLS, CDR2 YYNGEE. This CDR3 is CASSAWTSGGRDEQFF. Written as DNA, the CDR3 is TGTGCCAGCAGCGCCTGGACTAGCGGGGGGAGGGATGAGCAGTTCTTC.

This clone was detected once. Germline is not matched at one junction end, which may reflect a read error. The genes are TRBV7-9 and TRBJ2-7; D uncertain. The CDR3 totals 12 residues. The V gene's germline CDR1 is SEHNR and CDR2 FQNEAQ (reference sequence). The CDR3 region has the DNA TGTTCCAGCAGCCCCGAGATCGGTTTACCGTACTTC. Protein: CSSSPEIGLPYF.

V gene TRBV15 combines with J gene TRBJ2-7; D is unclear. The germline gives CDR1 LNHNV, CDR2 YYDKDF (reference sequence). The CDR3 has 14 residues. V was trimmed by 1 base and J by 2 bases, leaving 9 bases between them. This CDR3 reads CATSRGDTTYEQYF. In DNA, the CDR3 is TGTGCCACCAGCAGAGGAGACACAACCTACGAGCAGTACTTC.